This entry lists 16 T cell receptor beta chains sequenced from one sample in a study of blood T cell repertoires in COVID-19. Libraries were prepared by immunoSEQ multiplex PCR; TCRdb keeps only in-frame clonotypes and omits some of them. Seen here are 150,000 or so clones, about 79% observed once, and the top ten hold 6.5% to 9%. The specimen sequenced was peripheral blood. The origin of the receptors is a woman aged 50 to 65 in a cohort sampled during active or convalescent COVID-19.

The chain combines TRBV6-5 with TRBJ1-5, with TRBD1 identical over 7 bases. Per germline, CDR1 MNHEY and CDR2 SVGAGI. Germline trimming cut 0 bases from V and 7 bases from J; bases unmatched to any gene: 3. The CDR3 has 14 amino acids. The CDR3, as DNA: TGTGCCAGCAGTTACTCGCAGGGACAGCAGCCCCAGCATTTT. It is translated as CASSYSQGQQPQHF.

The chain uses TRBV18 and TRBJ1-2; maybe TRBD1 (6 bases). In germline, CDR1 is KGHSH, CDR2 LQKENI. The CDR3 sequence is 15 residues long. V was shortened by 3 bases and J by 2 bases, with 13 bases between the two germline ends. The CDR3 DNA is TGTGCCAGCTCACCCGACAGGAAGGGCAACTATGGCTACACCTTC. This translates into CASSPDRKGNYGYTF.

This clone has ten or more counts. The chain recombines TRBV6-1 with TRBJ2-1, with D perhaps matching TRBD1 (6 bases). Germline-derived CDR1 and CDR2 are MNHNS and SASEGT. This CDR3 spans 13 amino acids. V lost 3 bases to trimming and J lost 15 bases, with 18 bases between them. The CDR3 DNA sequence: TGTGCCAGCAGTGATGAGCAGGGGCTTTTATGGTTCTTC. This translates into CASSDEQGLLWFF.

The gene calls are TRBV7-2 and TRBJ1-1, with D possibly matching TRBD1 (6 bases). Germline CDR1 reads SGHTA; CDR2 reads FQGNSA. Trimming stripped 4 bases from V and 1 base from J, with 13 bases between. This CDR3 is built from 15 residues. CDR3 protein: CASSSSGVGNTEAFF. The CDR3 nucleotides read TGTGCCAGCAGCTCTTCAGGGGTTGGGAACACTGAAGCTTTCTTT.

The chain uses TRBV30 and TRBJ2-7, with TRBD1 matching over 11 bases. The CDR3 is 16 amino acids. The junction had 8 bases not matched to a gene; V was cut back by 2 bases and J by 2 bases. Looked up from germline, CDR1 is GTSNPN and CDR2 is SVGIG (reference sequence). The CDR3, as DNA: TGTGCCTGGAGTCCCTGGGGACAGGGGGGGACCTACGAGCAGTACTTC. The encoded protein is CAWSPWGQGGTYEQYF.

The V and J genes are TRBV2 and TRBJ1-1, with D perhaps TRBD1 (6 bases). V lost 5 bases and J 1 base, leaving 17 bases between the germline ends. Germline V gene sequence: CDR1 SNHLY, CDR2 FYNNEI. This CDR3 region has 16 residues. DNA of the CDR3: TGTGCCAGCAGTCGCCGGGGGGGCAGTCAGAACACTGAAGCTTTCTTT. Translating gives CASSRRGGSQNTEAFF.

J is TRBJ1-5 and V is TRBV6-6; TRBD1 agrees at 7 bases. CDR1 and CDR2 (germline): MNHNY, SVGAGI (reference sequence). V lost 3 bases to trimming and J lost 3 bases; unmatched junction nucleotides: 8. The CDR3 covers 16 residues. In DNA form, the CDR3 reads TGTGCCAGCAGTTATGGGCAGGGGGTCCTCAATCAGCCCCAGCATTTT. Translating it yields CASSYGQGVLNQPQHF.

This clone showed up just once. This chain links TRBV7-8 with TRBJ2-7; TRBD2 matches 7 bases. The junction had 4 bases not matched to a gene; V was cut back by 3 bases and J by 2 bases. The CDR3 is 14 amino acids. CDR1 SGHVS and CDR2 FQNEAQ come from the germline V gene. This CDR3 reads CASSLEGGAYEQYF. CDR3 in DNA: TGTGCCAGCAGCTTGGAGGGAGGGGCCTACGAGCAGTACTTC.

The chain links TRBV10-3 to TRBJ2-5, with 7 bases matching TRBD2. Looked up from germline, CDR1 is ENHRY and CDR2 is SYGVKD. The junction had 5 bases not matched to a gene; V was cut back by 2 bases and J by 5 bases. The CDR3 has 14 residues. CDR3 sequence: CAISEGVGGETQYF. CDR3 coding DNA: TGTGCCATCAGTGAGGGGGTCGGGGGGGAGACCCAGTACTTC.

The rearrangement links TRBV9 to TRBJ2-5; 8 positions match TRBD2. This CDR3 has 14 residues. Germline V CDR1 and CDR2: SGDLS, YYNGEE. Trimming took 6 bases from V and 5 from J; bases not matched to a gene: 9. CDR3 in DNA: TGTGCCAGCAACACAGGACTAGCTCTGGAGACCCAGTACTTC. This codes for CASNTGLALETQYF.

The V gene is TRBV9, the J gene TRBJ2-7; 7 nucleotides line up with TRBD2. From germline, CDR1 is SGDLS and CDR2 YYNGEE. This CDR3 contains 14 residues. V was pared by 4 bases and J by 3 bases, with 7 bases of the junction left unmatched. The DNA for the CDR3 is TGTGCCAGCAGCCAAAGCTCTAGCGGCTACGAGCAGTACTTC. The encoded protein is CASSQSSSGYEQYF.

The chain recombines TRBV6-2 or TRBV6-3 with TRBJ2-7, with D possibly being TRBD1 (5 bases). CDR1 is MNHEY and CDR2 is SVGEGT in the germline V gene. The CDR3 is 13 amino acids. Trimming left V 0 bases short and J 2 bases short, with 5 bases between. CDR3 coding DNA: TGTGCCAGCAGTTACTCGACAGCCTACGAGCAGTACTTC. Protein: CASSYSTAYEQYF.

J is TRBJ2-3 and V is TRBV13; 8 bases align to TRBD2. The CDR3 spans 16 residues. V lost 5 bases to trimming and J lost 1 base; unmatched junction nucleotides: 8. Germline-derived CDR1 and CDR2 are PRHDT and FYEKMQ (reference sequence). For the CDR3, the DNA is TGTGCCAGCAGCGCGAGCGGGGGAAGGGGCACAGATACGCAGTATTTT. Translated, it gives CASSASGGRGTDTQYF.

The rearrangement uses TRBV10-2 and TRBJ1-1; D perhaps matches TRBD1 (5 bases). This CDR3 has 12 residues. The germline V and J ends were trimmed by 7 bases and 11 bases, with 17 bases remaining between them. Germline values: CDR1 WSHSY, CDR2 SAAADI. CDR3 bases: TGCGCCAGCACACCAACGGCAGGGAATGCTTTCTTT. Protein product: CASTPTAGNAFF.

This chain links TRBV19 with TRBJ1-2; 9 bases are a match to TRBD1. V lost 0 bases to trimming and J lost 8 bases; unmatched junction nucleotides: 4. The CDR3 runs to 14 residues. Germline V gives CDR1 LNHDA, CDR2 SQIVND (reference sequence). In nucleotides, the CDR3 is TGTGCCAGTAGTATAGAGGACAGGGGAGGAGGCTACACCTTC. As protein: CASSIEDRGGGYTF. Full variable domain (missing parts from reference TRBV19 and TRBJ1-2): DGGITQSPKYLFRKEGQNVTLSCEQNLNHDAMYWYRQDPGQGLRLIYYSQIVNDFQKGDIAEGYSVSREKKESFPLTVTSAQKNPTAFYLCASSIEDRGGGYTFGSGTRLTVV.

J is TRBJ1-1 and V is TRBV5-1; 8 positions agree with TRBD1. This CDR3 has 15 residues. The J segment lost 4 bases and the V segment lost 4 bases, leaving 9 bases of the junction unmatched. The germline gives CDR1 SGHRS, CDR2 YFSETQ. This CDR3 reads CASSAMTGAGTEAFF. In DNA form, the CDR3 reads TGCGCCAGCAGCGCCATGACAGGGGCCGGCACTGAAGCTTTCTTT.